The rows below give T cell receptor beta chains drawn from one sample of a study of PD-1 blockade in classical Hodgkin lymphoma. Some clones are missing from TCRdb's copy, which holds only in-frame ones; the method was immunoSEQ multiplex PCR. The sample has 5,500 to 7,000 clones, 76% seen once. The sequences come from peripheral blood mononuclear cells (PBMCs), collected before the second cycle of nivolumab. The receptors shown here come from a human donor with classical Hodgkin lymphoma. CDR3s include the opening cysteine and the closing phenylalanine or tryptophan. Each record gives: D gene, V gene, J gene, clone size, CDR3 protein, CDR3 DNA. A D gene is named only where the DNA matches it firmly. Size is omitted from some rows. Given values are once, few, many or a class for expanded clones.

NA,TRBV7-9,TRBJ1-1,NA,CASSLTGAGNTEAFF,TGTGCCAGCAGCTTAACGGGGGCTGGGAACACTGAAGCTTTCTTT
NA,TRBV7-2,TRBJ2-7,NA,CASSAGTYYEQYF,TGTGCCAGCAGCGCAGGGACATACTACGAGCAGTACTTC
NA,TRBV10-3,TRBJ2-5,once,CAISPWGAETQYF,TGTGCCATCAGCCCGTGGGGAGCGGAGACCCAGTACTTC
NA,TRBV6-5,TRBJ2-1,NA,CASSYVGPANNEQFF,TGTGCCAGCAGTTACGTAGGGCCAGCGAACAATGAGCAGTTCTTC
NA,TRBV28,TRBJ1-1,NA,CASSSLHITNTEAFF,TGTGCCAGCAGTTCCCTTCACATAACGAACACTGAAGCTTTCTTT
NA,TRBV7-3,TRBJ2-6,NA,CASSLWAGTTASGANVLTF,TGTGCCAGCAGCTTATGGGCCGGGACAACCGCCTCTGGGGCCAACGTCCTGACTTTC
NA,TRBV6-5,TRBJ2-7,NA,CASSSYGSYYEQYF,TGTGCCAGCAGTTCGTACGGGTCATACTACGAGCAGTACTTC
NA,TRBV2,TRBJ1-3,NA,CASSESHSGNTIYF,TGTGCCAGCAGTGAGTCACACTCTGGAAACACCATATATTTT
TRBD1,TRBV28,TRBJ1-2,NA,CASSLTGDYGYTF,TGTGCCAGCAGCTTGACAGGGGACTATGGCTACACCTTC
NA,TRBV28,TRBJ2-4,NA,CASSFPRGIQYF,TGTGCCAGCAGCTTCCCAAGAGGCATTCAGTACTTC
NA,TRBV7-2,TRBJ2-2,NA,CASSIKNTGELFF,TGTGCCAGCAGCATCAAAAACACCGGGGAGCTGTTTTTT
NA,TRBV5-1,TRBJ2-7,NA,CASSLAVLALEQYF,TGCGCCAGCAGCTTGGCCGTCCTAGCTCTCGAGCAGTACTTC
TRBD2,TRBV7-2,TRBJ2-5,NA,CASSHWTSGRSETQYF,TGTGCCAGCAGCCATTGGACTAGCGGGAGATCAGAGACCCAGTACTTC
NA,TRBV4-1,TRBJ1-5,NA,CASSQELRQPQHF,TGCGCCAGCAGCCAAGAATTGCGTCAGCCCCAGCATTTT
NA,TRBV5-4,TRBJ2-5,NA,CASSPASGAQETQYF,TGTGCCAGCAGTCCTGCCTCGGGGGCCCAAGAGACCCAGTACTTC
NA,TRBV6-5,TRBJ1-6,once,CASSLRQSWSPLHF,TGTGCCAGCAGTTTGCGGCAAAGCTGGTCACCCCTCCACTTT
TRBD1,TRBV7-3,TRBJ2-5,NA,CASRPHPDRRGETQYF,TGTGCCAGCAGACCTCACCCGGACAGGAGAGGGGAGACCCAGTACTTC
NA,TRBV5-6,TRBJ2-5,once,CASSLEGRSIGTQYF,TGTGCCAGCAGCTTAGAGGGGAGGTCCATCGGGACCCAGTACTTC
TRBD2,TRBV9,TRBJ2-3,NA,CASGGTTSGRADTQYF,TGTGCCAGCGGCGGGACGACTAGCGGGAGAGCAGATACGCAGTATTTT
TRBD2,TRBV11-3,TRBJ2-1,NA,CASSLETGTSWNEQFF,TGTGCCAGCAGCTTAGAAACCGGGACTAGTTGGAATGAGCAGTTCTTC
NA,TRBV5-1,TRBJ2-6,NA,CASSRGLGLGANVLTF,TGCGCCAGCAGTCGGGGGCTGGGTCTCGGGGCCAACGTCCTGACTTTC
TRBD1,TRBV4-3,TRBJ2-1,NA,CASSQGQVPGHSSYNEQFF,TGCGCCAGCAGCCAGGGACAGGTACCGGGACACAGCTCCTACAATGAGCAGTTCTTC
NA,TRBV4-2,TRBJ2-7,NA,CASSQDRGDEQYF,TGTGCCAGCAGCCAAGATCGGGGTGACGAGCAGTACTTC
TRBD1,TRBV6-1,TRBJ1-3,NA,CAGTTGGASRNTIYF,TGTGCCGGGACGACAGGGGGCGCTTCTAGAAACACCATATATTTT
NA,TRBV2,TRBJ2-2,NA,CASSEGAVGAGELFF,TGTGCCAGCAGTGAGGGGGCGGTGGGGGCCGGGGAGCTGTTTTTT
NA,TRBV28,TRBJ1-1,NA,CASSFRTEAFF,TGTGCCAGCAGTTTCAGGACTGAAGCTTTCTTT
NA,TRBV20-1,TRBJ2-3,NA,CSATSADTQYF,TGCAGTGCTACTAGCGCAGATACGCAGTATTTT
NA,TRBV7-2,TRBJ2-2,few,CASSLGLAGELFF,TGTGCCAGCAGCTTAGGGTTGGCCGGGGAGCTGTTTTTT
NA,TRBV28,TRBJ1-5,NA,CASIGSRTLGQPQHF,TGTGCCAGCATAGGGTCCAGGACTTTGGGTCAGCCCCAGCATTTT
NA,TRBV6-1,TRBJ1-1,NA,CANSPGPVTEAFF,TGTGCCAACTCGCCCGGCCCAGTCACTGAAGCTTTCTTT
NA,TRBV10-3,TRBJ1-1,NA,CAISESWQGAFEAFF,TGTGCCATCAGTGAGTCATGGCAGGGAGCGTTCGAAGCTTTCTTT
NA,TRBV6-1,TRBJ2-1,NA,CASRTGYYNEQFF,TGTGCCAGCAGAACTGGGTACTACAATGAGCAGTTCTTC
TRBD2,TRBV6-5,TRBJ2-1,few,CASTLGLAPHNEQFF,TGTGCCAGCACCCTTGGACTAGCGCCTCACAATGAGCAGTTCTTC
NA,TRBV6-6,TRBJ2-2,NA,CASCGANTGELFF,TGTGCCAGCTGCGGGGCTAACACCGGGGAGCTGTTTTTT
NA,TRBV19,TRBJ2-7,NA,CASSIDRASAYEQYF,TGTGCCAGTAGTATAGATCGGGCCAGCGCCTACGAGCAGTACTTC
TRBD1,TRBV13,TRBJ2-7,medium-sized,CASSPLDRGGGEQYF,TGTGCCAGCAGTCCCCTGGACAGGGGGGGTGGCGAGCAGTACTTC
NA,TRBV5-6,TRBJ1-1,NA,CASSLQYGGLNTEAFF,TGTGCCAGCAGCTTACAGTATGGGGGTCTGAACACTGAAGCTTTCTTT
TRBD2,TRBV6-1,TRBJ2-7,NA,CASSEAGRTSGRDYEQYF,TGTGCCAGCAGTGAAGCAGGGCGGACTAGCGGGAGGGACTACGAGCAGTACTTC
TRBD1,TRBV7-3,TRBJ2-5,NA,CASSLHTGQSETQYF,TGTGCCAGCAGCCTACACACGGGACAGTCGGAGACCCAGTACTTC
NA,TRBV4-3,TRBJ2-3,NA,CASSQQVTDTQYF,TGCGCCAGCAGCCAACAGGTCACAGATACGCAGTATTTT
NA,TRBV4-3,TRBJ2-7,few,CASSQGREAAEQYF,TGCGCCAGCAGCCAAGGGAGAGAAGCGGCCGAGCAGTACTTC